This T cell receptor beta chain was sequenced for a study of blood T cell repertoires in COVID-19. The CDR3 is 14 residues long. Deletions cut 6 bases from V and 2 bases from J, with 14 bases between. Germline V gene lookup returns CDR1 MNHNY and CDR2 SVGAGI (reference sequence). TCRdb's table, derived via immunoSEQ multiplex PCR, lists solely in-frame clones and lacks some. The top ten clones hold around 0.88% of a sample with approximately 300,000 clones, roughly 91% of them seen once. Sequenced: peripheral blood. The source of this sequence is a man in his thirties or forties with acute or convalescent COVID-19. The V and J genes are TRBV6-6 and TRBJ2-7; the D gene is possibly TRBD2 (6 bases). The CDR3 spells CASRTTGVPYEQYF. CDR3 sequence (DNA): TGTGCCAGCAGAACAACGGGGGTCCCCTACGAGCAGTACTTC.